The 32 T cell receptor beta chains below all came from one sample that was sequenced in a study of T-cell memory formation after mild COVID-19 (dated by TCRdb to the early 2020s). The method behind the library was 5' RACE. The instrument was an Illumina NovaSeq 6000. The public reads were run again by TCRdb, first through fastp at Q25 and then through MiXCR, and only productive beta chains were kept. When rows share a CDR3 protein, they turn into one entry using the most common DNA and genes. The sample contains 400,000 to 450,000 distinct CDR3 sequences, 18% of them found a single time. The ten largest clones capture 20% to 25% of the sample. Sequenced material: PBMCs or a T cell subset sorted from them (not recorded which). All receptors come from a man younger than 35 who had mild COVID-19 (a few samples of this study predate the infection). The sample titles of this study are shuffled in the database, so cell type and time point are left out; the donor was told from shared clones.

This clonotype was seen a few times. V usage is TRBV4-3 and J usage is TRBJ2-1; 7 nucleotides match TRBD2. Trimming cost V 1 base and J 4 bases; bases outside gene matches: 4. The germline gives CDR1 LGHNA, CDR2 YSLEER. This CDR3 spans 15 amino acids. The CDR3 nucleotides are TGCGCCAGCAGCCAAGTCCTAGCGGAATACAATGAGCAGTTCTTC. Translation: CASSQVLAEYNEQFF.

V is TRBV5-1 and J is TRBJ2-5; the match to TRBD1 covers 10 bases. Trimming at V came to 5 bases and at J to 5 bases, leaving 6 bases not matched to a gene. The CDR3 is 14 residues long. Germline V lookup: CDR1 SGHRS, CDR2 YFSETQ. CDR3 sequence reads: CASSYWDRGETQYF. As DNA, the CDR3 is TGCGCCAGCAGTTACTGGGACAGGGGTGAGACCCAGTACTTC.

This clonotype has a handful of counts. The chain has TRBV4-3 and TRBJ2-3, with D hard to call. This CDR3 spans 15 amino acids. V shed 1 base and J shed 2 bases, with 10 bases lying between them. The V gene's germline CDR1 is LGHNA and CDR2 YSLEER. The CDR3 nucleotides read TGCGCCAGCAGCCAAGCGGTGGGGTCCACAGATACGCAGTATTTT. Protein: CASSQAVGSTDTQYF.

This chain links TRBV7-2 with TRBJ1-6; D is perhaps TRBD1 (5 bases). The CDR3 has 17 residues. Germline CDR1 SGHTA, CDR2 FQGNSA. With 6 bases removed from V and 5 bases from J, the gap between germline ends came to 20 bases. The CDR3 is CASREGKPGRNNSPLHF. In DNA form, the CDR3 reads TGTGCCAGCAGGGAGGGAAAACCGGGACGGAATAATTCACCCCTCCACTTT.

The chain is built from TRBV7-9 and TRBJ1-4, with 7 bases fitting TRBD1. The germline V gene encodes CDR1 SEHNR and CDR2 FQNEAQ (reference sequence). CDR3 length equals 14 residues. The J segment lost 4 bases and the V segment lost 4 bases, leaving 3 bases of the junction unmatched. CDR3 region: CASSYRGYNEKLFF. CDR3 coding DNA: TGTGCCAGCAGCTACAGGGGTTATAATGAAAAACTGTTTTTT.

This clonotype was detected a few times. The chain has TRBV4-2 and TRBJ2-1; D is tentatively TRBD1 or TRBD2 (5 bases each). V dropped 0 bases and J dropped 0 bases, with 9 bases sitting between them. CDR3 size: 16 residues. Germline V gene lookup returns CDR1 LGHNA and CDR2 YNFKEQ. DNA for the CDR3: TGTGCCAGCAGCCAAGATGGGACCAGCTCCTACAATGAGCAGTTCTTC. Amino acid sequence: CASSQDGTSSYNEQFF.

The V call is TRBV7-9, the J call TRBJ2-3, with unresolved D. The V end was cut by 1 base, the J end by 0 bases, with 8 bases between. The CDR3 is made up of 15 amino acids. CDR1 and CDR2 (germline): SEHNR, FQNEAQ (reference sequence). CDR3 in amino acids: CASSLEGVSTDTQYF. The CDR3 DNA reads as TGTGCCAGCAGCTTAGAGGGCGTTAGCACAGATACGCAGTATTTT.

There are a few counts of this clonotype. The CDR3 bases are TGTGCCAGCAGGAGCCAGGGGGGGCCCATTCAGTACTTC. It specifies CASRSQGGPIQYF. The chain joins TRBV2 to TRBJ2-4; D tentatively reads TRBD1 or TRBD2 (7 bases each). There are 13 residues in the CDR3. Germline CDR1 reads SNHLY; CDR2 reads FYNNEI. Trimming pared 6 bases from V and 9 bases from J, leaving 15 bases between.

This clonotype was counted between two and nine times. The chain uses TRBV7-3 and TRBJ2-1; TRBD2 matches 7 bases. J gave up 5 bases and V 1 base, and 5 bases lay outside the gene matches. The CDR3 has 15 residues. Germline CDR1 SGHTA, CDR2 FQGTGA. CDR3 sequence (DNA): TGTGCCAGCAGCTTAATGGCGGGGGTAAACAATGAGCAGTTCTTC. This sequence encodes CASSLMAGVNNEQFF.

The gene calls are TRBV7-2 and TRBJ2-5, with 9 bases fitting TRBD1. The J segment lost 4 bases and the V segment lost 3 bases, leaving 3 bases of the junction unmatched. The CDR3 runs 14 residues. In germline, CDR1 is SGHTA, CDR2 FQGNSA. The CDR3 region has the DNA TGTGCCAGCAGCTTGTCGACAGGGGGAGAGACCCAGTACTTC. Amino acid sequence: CASSLSTGGETQYF.

This clonotype was seen a few times. The chain uses TRBV7-2 and TRBJ1-6, with TRBD1 identical over 10 bases. The CDR3 has 16 residues. The V gene's germline CDR1 is SGHTA and CDR2 FQGNSA. Germline trimming cut 0 bases from V and 10 bases from J; bases unmatched to any gene: 6. The CDR3, as DNA: TGTGCCAGCAGCTTAGCTCAGACAGGGGGCGGCTCACCCCTCCACTTT. Protein: CASSLAQTGGGSPLHF.

J is TRBJ2-7 and V is TRBV5-1; tentatively, D is TRBD2 (5 bases). CDR3 length equals 13 residues. Germline CDR1 SGHRS, CDR2 YFSETQ. V lost 4 bases to trimming and J lost 1 base, with 9 bases between them. CDR3 amino acids: CASSPGISYEQYF. The CDR3, as DNA: TGCGCCAGCAGCCCGGGGATTTCCTACGAGCAGTACTTC. The whole variable domain, remainder taken from reference TRBV5-1 and TRBJ2-7, is KAGVTQTPRYLIKTRGQQVTLSCSPISGHRSVSWYQQTPGQGLQFLFEYFSETQRNKGNFPGRFSGRQFSNSRSEMNVSTLELGDSALYLCASSPGISYEQYFGPGTRLTVT.

The rearrangement joins TRBV29-1 to TRBJ2-7; TRBD1 matches 10 bases. Trimming at V came to 0 bases and at J to 5 bases, leaving 7 bases not matched to a gene. CDR3 length: 15 amino acids. In germline, CDR1 is SQVTM, CDR2 ANQGSEA. The CDR3 DNA reads TGCAGCGTTGAAGATCTAGGGACAGGGGCCCACGAGCAGTACTTC. It translates to CSVEDLGTGAHEQYF.

For this clonotype: One end of the junction is discordant with germline, which a read error may explain. This sequence joins TRBV27 and TRBJ1-5, with D unclear. Germline V gene sequence: CDR1 MNHEY, CDR2 SMNVEV (reference sequence). The CDR3 runs to 9 residues. The CDR3 DNA is TGCACCAGCCAGAAGCCCCAGCATTTT. Amino acids: CTSQKPQHF.

This clonotype showed up just a few times. This chain uses TRBV7-9 with TRBJ1-1; the D is unclear. The V gene lost 1 base and the J gene lost 9 bases, with 21 bases spanning the gap. Germline lookup yields CDR1 SEHNR and CDR2 FQNEAQ (reference sequence). The CDR3 spans 16 residues. Written as DNA, the CDR3 is TGTGCCAGCAGCTTAGGCCGGAGGACCGAAGGTCCGCAAGCTTTCTTT. Protein: CASSLGRRTEGPQAFF.

This clonotype has a handful of counts. The chain is built from TRBV24-1 and TRBJ2-3, with D possibly being TRBD1 or TRBD2 (5 bases each). CDR3 length: 14 amino acids. The germline CDR1 and CDR2 sequences are KGHDR and SFDVKD. V dropped 4 bases and J dropped 1 base, with 8 bases sitting between them. The CDR3 DNA is TGTGCCACCAGTGAGCAGGGAGGCACAGATACGCAGTATTTT. It specifies CATSEQGGTDTQYF.

The sample holds a few counts of this clonotype. The V call is TRBV4-2, the J call TRBJ1-1, with D tentatively TRBD1 (6 bases). This CDR3 region has 16 residues. Germline values: CDR1 LGHNA, CDR2 YNFKEQ. The V gene lost 0 bases and the J gene lost 6 bases, with 17 bases spanning the gap. The CDR3 DNA follows: TGTGCCAGCAGCCAAGACCGGGGCAGGGGAGGGTCTGAAGCTTTCTTT. Translated, it gives CASSQDRGRGGSEAFF.

The chain links TRBV14 to TRBJ2-5, with no clear D. CDR1 is SGHDN, CDR2 FVKESK, per germline. The CDR3 contains 15 residues. V was shortened by 6 bases and J by 5 bases, with 19 bases between the two germline ends. DNA of the CDR3: TGTGCCAGCAGTCCCTCCTCGGGTTCGGCGGAGACCCAGTACTTC. Protein: CASSPSSGSAETQYF.

This clonotype was detected only a few times. The chain has TRBV12-3 or TRBV12-4 and TRBJ2-5; 7 nucleotides align to TRBD2. This CDR3 comprises 14 residues. Trimming cost V 7 bases and J 7 bases; bases outside gene matches: 12. CDR3 bases: TGTGCCAGCACCGATGAGCGGGAACACGGGACCCAGTACTTC. Its translation: CASTDEREHGTQYF.

This sequence joins TRBV29-1 and TRBJ2-1, with D perhaps assigned TRBD1 or TRBD2 (5 bases each). CDR1 and CDR2 (germline): SQVTM, ANQGSEA. CDR3 length: 14 residues. V was pared by 6 bases and J by 1 base, with 13 bases between. CDR3 residues: CSVQGGGSYNEQFF. In nucleotides, the CDR3 is TGCAGCGTCCAAGGTGGGGGTTCCTACAATGAGCAGTTCTTC.

The V gene is TRBV6-5, the J gene TRBJ1-2, with TRBD1 as a possible D gene (6 bases). V was trimmed by 7 bases and J by 8 bases, leaving 17 bases between them. This CDR3 spans 13 amino acids. The germline CDR1 and CDR2 sequences are MNHEY and SVGAGI. This CDR3 is CASKPRGQRGYTF. Written as DNA, the CDR3 is TGTGCCAGCAAGCCCCGGGGGCAAAGGGGCTACACCTTC.

The chain is built from TRBV5-1 and TRBJ2-7; no clear D. The CDR3 has 12 amino acids. V lost 3 bases to trimming and J lost 3 bases, with 7 bases between them. Germline V CDR1 and CDR2: SGHRS, YFSETQ. The CDR3 DNA reads as TGCGCCAGCAGCTCGGTAAACTACGAGCAGTACTTC. Translated: CASSSVNYEQYF. Supplemented by reference TRBV5-1 and TRBJ2-7, the full variable domain reads KAGVTQTPRYLIKTRGQQVTLSCSPISGHRSVSWYQQTPGQGLQFLFEYFSETQRNKGNFPGRFSGRQFSNSRSEMNVSTLELGDSALYLCASSSVNYEQYFGPGTRLTVT.

This chain links TRBV5-1 with TRBJ1-1; D perhaps matches TRBD1 (5 bases). Trimming removed 0 bases from V and 1 base from J, with 10 bases in between. Looked up from germline, CDR1 is SGHRS and CDR2 is YFSETQ. This CDR3 comprises 15 residues. Here the CDR3 DNA reads TGCGCCAGCAGCTTGGGGGCAGGGCCGAACACTGAAGCTTTCTTT. Protein sequence: CASSLGAGPNTEAFF.

This clonotype was counted only a few times. The chain combines TRBV25-1 with TRBJ2-3, with D possibly being TRBD1 (5 bases). The V end was cut by 4 bases, the J end by 2 bases, with 10 bases between. Looked up from germline, CDR1 is MGHDK and CDR2 is SYGVNS. There are 14 residues in the CDR3. CDR3 region: CASSAAGATDTQYF. Here the CDR3 DNA reads TGTGCCAGCAGTGCCGCTGGGGCCACAGATACGCAGTATTTT. Filled out from reference TRBV25-1 and TRBJ2-3, the complete variable domain reads EADIYQTPRYLVIGTGKKITLECSQTMGHDKMYWYQQDPGMELHLIHYSYGVNSTEKGDLSSESTVSRIRTEHFPLTLESARPSHTSQYLCASSAAGATDTQYFGPGTRLTVL.

The V call is TRBV7-2, the J call TRBJ2-2; D gene ambiguous. Trimming shortened V by 1 base and J by 4 bases, and 7 bases separated the two germline ends. The germline gives CDR1 SGHTA, CDR2 FQGNSA. This CDR3 comprises 14 residues. In DNA form, the CDR3 reads TGTGCCAGCAGCTTAGGCCCTTCCACCGGGGAGCTGTTTTTT. Its protein product is CASSLGPSTGELFF.

This clonotype was seen a handful of times. The rearrangement uses TRBV7-8 and TRBJ2-7, with 8 bases identical to TRBD2. The CDR3 is made up of 15 amino acids. CDR1 and CDR2 (germline): SGHVS, FQNEAQ. V lost 10 bases and J lost 3; bases outside the gene matches: 14. In DNA form, the CDR3 reads TGTGCCACCCAAGGGCGGGGGGCACCTTACTACGAGCAGTACTTC. Residues: CATQGRGAPYYEQYF. Using reference TRBV7-8 and TRBJ2-7 for the parts outside the CDR3, the full variable domain is GAGVSQSPRYKVAKRGQDVALRCDPISGHVSLFWYQQALGQGPEFLTYFQNEAQLDKSGLPSDRFFAERPEGSVSTLKIQRTQQEDSAVYLCATQGRGAPYYEQYFGPGTRLTVT.

The chain couples TRBV7-9 to TRBJ2-7; D is tentatively TRBD1 or TRBD2 (5 bases each). Trimming took off 5 bases at V and 3 bases at J, with 14 bases between the two ends. This CDR3 region has 14 residues. Per the germline V gene, CDR1 is SEHNR and CDR2 is FQNEAQ (reference sequence). For the CDR3, the DNA is TGTGCCAGCAGCCAGACCGGGACCTTCTACGAGCAGTACTTC. Encoded protein: CASSQTGTFYEQYF.

This clonotype was observed a handful of times. The V gene is TRBV5-6, the J gene TRBJ2-1; D may match TRBD1 or TRBD2 (5 bases each). Germline CDR1 is SGHDT and CDR2 is YYEEEE. V gave up 3 bases and J gave up 10 bases, with 11 bases separating them. CDR3 length: 12 amino acids. The CDR3 region is CASSWGTVEQFF. In DNA, the CDR3 is TGTGCCAGCAGCTGGGGGACGGTAGAGCAGTTCTTC.

In its sample, this clonotype was seen once. This chain connects TRBV13 to TRBJ1-1; TRBD1 might be the D (5 bases). Germline V CDR1 and CDR2: PRHDT, FYEKMQ (reference sequence). The CDR3 contains 16 residues. V shed 0 bases and J shed 3 bases, with 14 bases lying between them. This chain's CDR3 is CASSLGRGIGDTEAFF. Here the CDR3 DNA reads TGTGCCAGCAGCTTAGGTAGGGGTATTGGCGACACTGAAGCTTTCTTT.

The chain is built from TRBV5-1 and TRBJ2-2; no definite D call. The CDR3 covers 18 residues. CDR1 is SGHRS and CDR2 is YFSETQ in the germline V gene. The V end lost 4 bases, the J end lost 5 bases, and 24 bases lay between the germline ends. CDR3 loop: CASSRPGHSRRTTGELFF. The CDR3 nucleotides are TGCGCCAGCAGCCGACCCGGGCACAGCAGGAGAACGACCGGGGAGCTGTTTTTT.

This clonotype has just a few counts. V usage is TRBV20-1 and J usage is TRBJ2-3; D possibly corresponds to TRBD2 (5 bases). Germline V gene sequence: CDR1 DFQATT, CDR2 SNEGSKA (reference sequence). This CDR3 is 18 amino acids long. Deletions cut 3 bases from V and 3 bases from J, with 25 bases between. The CDR3 loop reads CSASPVIGSRGGTDTQYF. In DNA, the CDR3 is TGCAGTGCTAGCCCTGTGATAGGGAGCCGAGGTGGGACAGATACGCAGTATTTT.

CDR3 residues: CSAAVFGTDTQYF. As DNA, the CDR3 is TGCAGCGCTGCGGTTTTTGGCACAGATACGCAGTATTTT. The chain combines TRBV29-1 with TRBJ2-3; D gene uncertain. Trimming pared 7 bases from V and 1 base from J, leaving 12 bases between. This CDR3 is built from 13 residues. The germline CDR1 and CDR2 sequences are SQVTM and ANQGSEA.